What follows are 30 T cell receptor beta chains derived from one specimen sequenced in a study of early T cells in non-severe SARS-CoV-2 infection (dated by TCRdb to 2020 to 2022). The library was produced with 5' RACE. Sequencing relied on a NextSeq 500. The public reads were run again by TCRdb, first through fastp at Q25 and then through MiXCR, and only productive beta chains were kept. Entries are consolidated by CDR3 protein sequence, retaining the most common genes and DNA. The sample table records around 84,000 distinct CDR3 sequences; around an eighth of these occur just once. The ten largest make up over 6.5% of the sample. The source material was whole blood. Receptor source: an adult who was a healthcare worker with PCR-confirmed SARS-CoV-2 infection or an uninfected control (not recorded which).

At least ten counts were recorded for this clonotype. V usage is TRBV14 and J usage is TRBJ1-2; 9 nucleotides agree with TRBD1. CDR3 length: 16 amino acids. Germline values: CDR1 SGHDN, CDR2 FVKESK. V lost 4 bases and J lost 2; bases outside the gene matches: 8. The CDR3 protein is CASSPSPGTGNYGYTF. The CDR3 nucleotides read TGTGCCAGCAGCCCGAGTCCCGGGACAGGGAACTATGGCTACACCTTC.

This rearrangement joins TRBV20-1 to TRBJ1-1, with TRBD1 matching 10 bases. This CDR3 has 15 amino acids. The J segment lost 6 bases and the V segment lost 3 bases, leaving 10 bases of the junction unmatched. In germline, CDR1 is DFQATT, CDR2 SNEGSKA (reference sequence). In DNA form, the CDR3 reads TGCAGTGCTAGTCCCGGGACAGGGGAATTCGCTGAAGCTTTCTTT. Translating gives CSASPGTGEFAEAFF.

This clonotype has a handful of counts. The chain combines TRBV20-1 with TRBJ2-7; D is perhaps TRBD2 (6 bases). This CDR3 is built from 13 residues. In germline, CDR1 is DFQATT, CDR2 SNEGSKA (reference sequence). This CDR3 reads CSGGRLFSYEQYF. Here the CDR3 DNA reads TGCAGCGGGGGACGGTTGTTCTCCTACGAGCAGTACTTC.

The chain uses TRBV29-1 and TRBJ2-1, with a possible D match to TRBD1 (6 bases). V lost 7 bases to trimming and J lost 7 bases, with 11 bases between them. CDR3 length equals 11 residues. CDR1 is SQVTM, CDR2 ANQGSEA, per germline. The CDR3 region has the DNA TGCAGCGCAGGACAGCTTAATGAGCAGTTCTTC. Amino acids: CSAGQLNEQFF.

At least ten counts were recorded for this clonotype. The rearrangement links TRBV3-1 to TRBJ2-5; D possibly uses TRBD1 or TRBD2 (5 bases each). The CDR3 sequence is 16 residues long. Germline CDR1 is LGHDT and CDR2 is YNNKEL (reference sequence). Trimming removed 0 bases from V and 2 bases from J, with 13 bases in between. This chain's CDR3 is CASSQEGLRGQETQYF. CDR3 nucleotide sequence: TGTGCCAGCAGCCAAGAAGGATTGAGGGGACAAGAGACCCAGTACTTC.

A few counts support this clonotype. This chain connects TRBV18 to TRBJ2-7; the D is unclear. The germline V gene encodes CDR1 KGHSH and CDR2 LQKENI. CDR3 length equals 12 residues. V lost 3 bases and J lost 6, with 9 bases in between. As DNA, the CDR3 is TGTGCCAGCTCACCTGAGAGTCGCGAGCAGTACTTC. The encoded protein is CASSPESREQYF.

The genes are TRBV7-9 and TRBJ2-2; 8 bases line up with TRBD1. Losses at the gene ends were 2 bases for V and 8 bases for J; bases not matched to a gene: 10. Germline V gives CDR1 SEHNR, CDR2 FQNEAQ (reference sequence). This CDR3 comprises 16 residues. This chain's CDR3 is CASSLYQDRDLGELFF. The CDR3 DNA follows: TGTGCCAGCAGCTTATACCAGGACAGGGATCTTGGGGAGCTGTTTTTT.

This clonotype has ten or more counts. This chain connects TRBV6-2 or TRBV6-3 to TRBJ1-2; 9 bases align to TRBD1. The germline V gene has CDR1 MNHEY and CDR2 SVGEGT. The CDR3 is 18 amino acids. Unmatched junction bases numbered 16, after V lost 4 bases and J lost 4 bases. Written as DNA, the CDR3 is TGTGCCAGCAGTTCTCAGGGACAGGGAGTACGTCTGCCCTATGGCTACACCTTC. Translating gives CASSSQGQGVRLPYGYTF.

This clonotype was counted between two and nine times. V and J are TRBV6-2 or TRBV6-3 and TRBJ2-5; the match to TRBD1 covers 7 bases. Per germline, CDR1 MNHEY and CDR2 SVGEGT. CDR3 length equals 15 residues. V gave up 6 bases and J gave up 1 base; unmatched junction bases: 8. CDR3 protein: CASSTTGSVQETQYF. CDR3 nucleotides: TGTGCCAGCAGCACGACAGGGTCGGTCCAAGAGACCCAGTACTTC.

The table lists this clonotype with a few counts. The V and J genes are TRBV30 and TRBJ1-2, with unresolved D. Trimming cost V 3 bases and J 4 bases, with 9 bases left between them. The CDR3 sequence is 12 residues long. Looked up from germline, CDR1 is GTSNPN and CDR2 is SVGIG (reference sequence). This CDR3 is CAWSRTRYGYTF. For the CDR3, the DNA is TGTGCCTGGAGCCGGACTCGCTATGGCTACACCTTC.

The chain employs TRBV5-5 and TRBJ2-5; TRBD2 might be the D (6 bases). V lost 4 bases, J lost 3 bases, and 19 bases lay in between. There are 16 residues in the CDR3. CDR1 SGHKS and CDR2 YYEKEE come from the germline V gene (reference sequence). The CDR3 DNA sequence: TGTGCCAGCAGCCCCCCGGGGGTTTGGGGGGAAGAGACCCAGTACTTC. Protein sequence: CASSPPGVWGEETQYF.

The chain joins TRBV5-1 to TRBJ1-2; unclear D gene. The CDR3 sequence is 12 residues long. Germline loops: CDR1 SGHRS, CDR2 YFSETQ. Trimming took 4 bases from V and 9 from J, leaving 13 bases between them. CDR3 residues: CASSGEFLSYTF. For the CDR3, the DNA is TGCGCCAGCAGCGGGGAATTCCTGAGCTACACCTTC.

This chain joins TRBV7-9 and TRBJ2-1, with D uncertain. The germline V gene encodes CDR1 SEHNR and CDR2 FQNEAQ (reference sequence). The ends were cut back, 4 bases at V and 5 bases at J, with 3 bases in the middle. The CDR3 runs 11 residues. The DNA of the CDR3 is TGTGCCAGCAGCTATGACAATGAGCAGTTCTTC. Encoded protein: CASSYDNEQFF. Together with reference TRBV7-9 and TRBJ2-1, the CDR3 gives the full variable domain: DTGVSQNPRHKITKRGQNVTFRCDPISEHNRLYWYRQTLGQGPEFLTYFQNEAQLEKSRLLSDRFSAERPKGSFSTLEIQRTEQGDSAMYLCASSYDNEQFFGPGTRLTVL.

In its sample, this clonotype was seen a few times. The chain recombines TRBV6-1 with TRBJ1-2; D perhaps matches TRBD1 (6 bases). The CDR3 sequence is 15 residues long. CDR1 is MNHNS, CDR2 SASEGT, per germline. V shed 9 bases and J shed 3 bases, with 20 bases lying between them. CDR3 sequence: CASKSGPGVDYGYTF. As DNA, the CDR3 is TGTGCCAGTAAATCCGGACCAGGGGTTGACTATGGCTACACCTTC.

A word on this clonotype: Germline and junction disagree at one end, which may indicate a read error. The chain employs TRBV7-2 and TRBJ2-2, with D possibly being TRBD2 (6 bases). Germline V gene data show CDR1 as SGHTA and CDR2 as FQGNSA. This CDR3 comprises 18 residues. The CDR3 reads CASSYPGEGQPNTGELFF. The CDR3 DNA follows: TGTGCCAGCAGCTACCCGGGAGAGGGCCAACCGAATACCGGGGAGCTGTTTTTT. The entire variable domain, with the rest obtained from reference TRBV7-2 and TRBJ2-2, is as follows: GAGVSQSPSNKVTEKGKDVELRCDPISGHTALYWYRQSLGQGLEFLIYFQGNSAPDKSGLPSDRFSAERTGGSVSTLTIQRTQQEDSAVYLCASSYPGEGQPNTGELFFGEGSRLTVL.

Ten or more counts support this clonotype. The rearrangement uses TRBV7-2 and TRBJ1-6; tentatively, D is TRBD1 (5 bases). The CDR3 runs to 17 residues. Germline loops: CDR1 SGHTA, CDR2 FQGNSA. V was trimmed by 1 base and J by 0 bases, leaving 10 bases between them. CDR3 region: CASSLVDGASYNSPLHF. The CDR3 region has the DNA TGTGCCAGCAGCTTAGTCGACGGGGCCTCCTATAATTCACCCCTCCACTTT.

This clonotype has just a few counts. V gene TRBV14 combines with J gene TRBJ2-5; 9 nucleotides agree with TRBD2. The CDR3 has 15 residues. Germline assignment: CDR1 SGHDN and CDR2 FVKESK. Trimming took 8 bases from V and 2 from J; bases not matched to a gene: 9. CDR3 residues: CASYLAGLGQETQYF. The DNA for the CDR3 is TGTGCCAGCTACCTAGCGGGATTGGGGCAAGAGACCCAGTACTTC.

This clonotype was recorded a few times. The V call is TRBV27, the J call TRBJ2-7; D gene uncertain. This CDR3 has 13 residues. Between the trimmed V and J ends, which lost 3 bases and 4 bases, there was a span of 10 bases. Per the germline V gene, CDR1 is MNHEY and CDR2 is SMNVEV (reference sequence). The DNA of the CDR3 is TGTGCCAGCAGTTTTACAGCTTCGTACGAGCAGTACTTC. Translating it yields CASSFTASYEQYF.

CDR3 sequence: CASRFGTAYEQYF. The CDR3 DNA reads as TGCGCCAGCAGGTTCGGGACAGCCTACGAGCAGTACTTC. This chain joins TRBV5-1 and TRBJ2-7; TRBD1 matches 7 bases. V gave up 5 bases and J gave up 2 bases; unmatched junction bases: 4. CDR1 and CDR2 from the germline V gene are SGHRS and YFSETQ. The length of the CDR3 is 13 residues.

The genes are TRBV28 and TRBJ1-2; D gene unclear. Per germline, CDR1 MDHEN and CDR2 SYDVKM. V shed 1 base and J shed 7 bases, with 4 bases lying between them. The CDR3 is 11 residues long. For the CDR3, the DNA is TGTGCCAGCAGTTTATTACGTGGCTACACCTTC. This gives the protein CASSLLRGYTF.

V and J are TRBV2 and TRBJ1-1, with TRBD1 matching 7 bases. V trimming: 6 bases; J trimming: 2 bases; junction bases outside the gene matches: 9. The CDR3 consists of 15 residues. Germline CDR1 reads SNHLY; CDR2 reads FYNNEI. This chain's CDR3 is CASRVPGQRNTEAFF. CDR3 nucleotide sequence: TGTGCCAGCAGGGTACCGGGACAGCGCAACACTGAAGCTTTCTTT.

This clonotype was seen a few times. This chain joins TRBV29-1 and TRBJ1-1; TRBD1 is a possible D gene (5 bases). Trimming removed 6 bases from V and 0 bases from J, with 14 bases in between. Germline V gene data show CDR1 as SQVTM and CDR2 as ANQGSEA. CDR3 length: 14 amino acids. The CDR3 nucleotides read TGCAGCGTCGACGTACAGGCCTTGAACACTGAAGCTTTCTTT. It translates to CSVDVQALNTEAFF.

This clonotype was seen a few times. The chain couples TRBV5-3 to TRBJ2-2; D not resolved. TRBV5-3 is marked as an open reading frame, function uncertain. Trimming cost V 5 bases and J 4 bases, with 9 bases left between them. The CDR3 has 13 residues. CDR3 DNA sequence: TGTGCCAGAAGGGTCCATCCCACCGGGGAGCTGTTTTTT. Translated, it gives CARRVHPTGELFF.

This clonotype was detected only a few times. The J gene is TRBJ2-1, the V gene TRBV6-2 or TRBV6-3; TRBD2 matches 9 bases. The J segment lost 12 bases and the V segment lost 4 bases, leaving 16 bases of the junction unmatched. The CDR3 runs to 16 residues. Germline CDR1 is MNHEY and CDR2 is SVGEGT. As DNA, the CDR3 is TGTGCCAGCAGTTTACTAGCGGGTATCGGGGGATATGGGCAGTTCTTC. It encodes CASSLLAGIGGYGQFF.

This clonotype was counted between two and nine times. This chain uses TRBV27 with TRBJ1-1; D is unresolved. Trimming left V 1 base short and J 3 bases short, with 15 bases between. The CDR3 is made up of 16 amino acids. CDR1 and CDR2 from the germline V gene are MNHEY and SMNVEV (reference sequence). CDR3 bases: TGTGCCAGCAGTTTATGGGGAAAGGGTTCCCACACTGAAGCTTTCTTT. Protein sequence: CASSLWGKGSHTEAFF.

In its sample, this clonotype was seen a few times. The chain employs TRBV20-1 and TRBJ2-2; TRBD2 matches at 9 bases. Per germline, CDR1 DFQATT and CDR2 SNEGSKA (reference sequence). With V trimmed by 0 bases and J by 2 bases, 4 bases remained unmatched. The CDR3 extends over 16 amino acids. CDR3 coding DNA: TGCAGTGCTAGAGATTTGCTAGCGGGAAACACCGGGGAGCTGTTTTTT. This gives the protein CSARDLLAGNTGELFF.

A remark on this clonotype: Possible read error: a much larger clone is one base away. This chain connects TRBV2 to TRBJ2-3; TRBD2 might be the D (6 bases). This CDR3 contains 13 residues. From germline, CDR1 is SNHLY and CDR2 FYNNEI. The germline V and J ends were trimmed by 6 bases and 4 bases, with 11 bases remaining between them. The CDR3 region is CASRDYSADTQYF. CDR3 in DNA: TGTGCCAGCAGGGACTATTCCGCAGATACGCAGTATTTT.

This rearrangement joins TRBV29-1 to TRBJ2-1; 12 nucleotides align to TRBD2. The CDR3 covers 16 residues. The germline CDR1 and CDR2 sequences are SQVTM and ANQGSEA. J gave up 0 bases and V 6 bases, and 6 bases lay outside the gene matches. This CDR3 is CSVVGLAGSSYNEQFF. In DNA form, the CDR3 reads TGCAGCGTGGTTGGACTAGCGGGGAGCTCCTACAATGAGCAGTTCTTC.

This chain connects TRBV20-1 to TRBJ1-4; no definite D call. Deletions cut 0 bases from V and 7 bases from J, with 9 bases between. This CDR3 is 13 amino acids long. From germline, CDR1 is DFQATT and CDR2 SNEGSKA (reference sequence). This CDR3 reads CSARELVTEKLFF. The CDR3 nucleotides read TGCAGTGCTAGAGAATTGGTAACTGAAAAACTGTTTTTT.

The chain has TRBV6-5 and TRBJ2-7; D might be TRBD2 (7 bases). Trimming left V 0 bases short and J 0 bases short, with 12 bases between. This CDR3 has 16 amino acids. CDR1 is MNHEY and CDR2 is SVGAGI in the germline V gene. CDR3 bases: TGTGCCAGCAGTTACTCGGGGGGGCAGGCCTCCTACGAGCAGTACTTC. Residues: CASSYSGGQASYEQYF.